This TCR beta chain was sequenced for a study of CD8+ T cells in alopecia areata. About this clone itself: The antigen is not known.

Indicated treatment: oral pan-JAK inhibitor, 5-10 mg twice daily. In alopecia areata patients, both lesional scalp punch biopsies and peripheral blood were collected. Sequencing used cDNA as its template, made by extracting RNA and reverse transcribing it. The method was immunoSEQ multiplex PCR; TCRdb's version includes in-frame clones alone and lacks a portion of them. The sample consists of roughly 190,000 clones, roughly 60% of them appearing once. Whole-study findings and limits: A large proportion of expanded lesional clones were detected persisting in scalp and blood during tofacitinib.

The CDR3 spans 14 residues. Trimming took off 3 bases at V and 4 bases at J, with 15 bases between the two ends. Germline-derived CDR1 and CDR2 are GTSNPN and SVGIG (reference sequence). This chain links TRBV30 with TRBJ1-1; D perhaps matches TRBD1 (5 bases). The sample consisted of CD4+ T cells sorted from blood, taken at week 24, from a patient treated with tofacitinib. The TCR was taken from a human donor with alopecia areata. CDR3 nucleotide sequence: TGTGCCTGGAGCCGGACATCCCGGGGCACTGAAGCTTTCTTT. Translating gives CAWSRTSRGTEAFF.